This TCR beta chain was sequenced for a study of blood T cell repertoires in COVID-19 (dated by TCRdb to the early 2020s). Turning to the overall study: Samples from collaborators originated in the United States, Italy and Spain and spanned both the acute and convalescent phases of COVID-19. The material from the prospective study consisted of cDNA or gDNA derived from T cells, B-cell-depleted T cells, or PBMCs. Deeply sampled blood TCRbeta repertoires from subjects exposed to, actively infected with, or recovered from COVID-19 were included in the dataset. Where available, HLA class I and class II types were obtained from metadata supplied by the sample provider rather than from assay-based typing. Samples were obtained from the ongoing ImmuneRACE study (first 160 participants) and from 1,254 subjects provided by 6 global collaborators. A de-identified subject ID, COVID-19 status, age in years and sex were almost always included in the sample metadata. The repertoires were made available in a free public database intended to serve as a resource for research on the immune response to SARS-CoV-2. The research as a whole found: Clinical and demographic metadata were provided uncurated, with the amount varying by source and participant.

Participants in the prospective study were aged about 18 to 90 years, lived in 20 to 25 United States geographic areas, and enrolled through a virtual design. Cohort assignment in the prospective study relied on participant-reported clinical history from a screening survey and a study questionnaire. Mobile phlebotomists in the prospective study collected whole blood, serum and a nasopharyngeal or oropharyngeal swab from every participant. Additional blood draws and questionnaires over an approximately 2-month period could optionally be provided by prospective study participants. Prospective study blood samples were shipped either frozen or at room temperature before DNA extraction. The immunoSEQ Assay, a bias-controlled multiplex PCR, was used to amplify TCRbeta CDR3 regions from genomic DNA. Under the source paper's analysis protocol: The number of nucleated cells in each sample was estimated from the amplification of reference gene primers within the assay. To quantify the absolute abundance of each unique TCRbeta CDR3 rearrangement, sequence reads were collapsed and filtered. Productive Simpson clonality was computed per sample as the square root of Simpson's diversity index over productive rearrangements. TCRdb's version of the immuneACCESS table is confined to in-frame rearrangements and falls short of the full clone set. An unresolved V gene accounts for under half of the shortfall where checked; the remainder is of unknown origin. D and trimming were read from the DNA, whereas the V and J calls and clone size are those reported in that table. Here the sample has a few hundred thousand clones; approximately 86% occur a single time. The ten largest clones take up approximately 10% of the sample.

Regarding this clone: Its recognized antigen is unknown. No much larger clonotype is one base removed from it; base qualities were not supplied.

CDR1 and CDR2 (MGHRA, YSYEKL) derive from the germline V gene. Including cysteine and phenylalanine, the CDR3 has 13 amino acids. The entry retains the CDR3 DNA only, 39 bases that are in frame from base 1. V is clipped by 1 base and J by 4 bases, and the sequence between their germline boundaries is 7 bases long. The sample was PBMCs or T cells enriched from blood (not recorded which). The V and J genes are TRBV4-1 and TRBJ1-1; too little of a D gene remains to name it. This TCR was sampled from a man aged 18 to 30 with acute COVID-19. The bases read TGCGCCAGCAGCCAAGGCTGGGCCACTGAAGCTTTCTTT. It encodes CASSQGWATEAFF.